The present T cell receptor (beta chain) was sequenced within a study of T cell responses to AZD1222 COVID-19 vaccine (dated by TCRdb to about 2021). Concerning the study at large: AZD1222 recipients given second doses at about 4 weeks or at about 12 weeks were pooled, since spike-specific TCR depth and breadth were not found to differ between the two schedules. TCR sequencing covered over 230 trial participants: 200 to 220 given two doses of AZD1222 and approximately 25 given two doses of MenACWY control vaccine. Trial participants were enrolled by age into 18-55, 56-69 and 70-plus year subgroups, with 148, 28 and 57 TCR-sequenced participants respectively.

The investigation overall reported the following: A significant rise in spike-specific TCR breadth and depth was observed after two AZD1222 doses relative to day 0 and relative to MenACWY recipients. Nearly half of unique spike-specific TCRs reportedly recognized epitopes outside regions mutated in the B.1.351 and B.1.1.7 variants. Participants were mostly white British, with more females than males. The authors suggested clonal diversity may have been underestimated. Only five to seven AZD1222 recipients were SARS-CoV-2 seropositive at baseline, limiting conclusions about previously exposed vaccinees. In the small 56-69-year group, the increase in depth fell short of significance, most likely because of low power. The vaccine-associated CD4 TCRs covered the entire spike protein, and the dominant responses fell in regions 160-218 and 743-854. Because no day 14 peak-response samples were available, the repertoires could be characterized only after the peak T cell response.

The germline ends are 8 bases apart after V is trimmed by 5 bases and J by 0 bases. The CDR3, cysteine through phenylalanine, is 14 amino acids long. Only the CDR3 region is kept as DNA, spanning 42 bases read in frame from base 1. From the germline V gene, CDR1 is SGHTA and CDR2 is FQGNSA. The CDR3 regions of human TCRbeta chains were subjected to immunosequencing. On the study's bioinformatics: Repertoire TCRs were matched against a reference library of SARS-CoV-2-specific TCRs generated with the MIRA antigen-specificity platform. Breadth meant the fraction of unique TCRs that were SARS-CoV-2-associated, whereas depth meant the fraction of total T cells that were SARS-CoV-2-associated. Each spike-specific TCR was assigned to its reactive spike region and to a CD4 or CD8 class using the MIRA data. Log10-transformed breadth and depth values were compared by one-way ANOVA with Sidak's multiple comparisons tests. TCRdb mirrors the immuneACCESS table, restricted to in-frame sequences. Some clones are absent from its copies; in checked studies, under half trace to an unresolved V gene, and the reason for the others is unknown. The V and J calls and clone size are taken from that table; D and trimming were inferred from the DNA. The sample table lists around 83,000 clones, around 90% of them with a count of one. The top ten hold about 5% of the sample.

In the paper's terms, the time point label means: baseline before first vaccination. Samples from vaccinated people were obtained from the UK trials COV001 and COV002, which included a single-blind randomized controlled phase 2/3 trial of AZD1222 (ChAdOx1 nCoV-19) in healthy adults. For TCRbeta chain sequencing, PBMC samples were collected from trial participants at day 0 and at day 28 after the second dose. About this clone: No antigen is known for it. No much larger clone is present one base from it, and per-base qualities are unavailable.

The sequence derives from an adult in good health. The sequence joins TRBV7-2 to TRBJ1-5, and the D gene may be TRBD1, 6 bases matching. The sample consisted of peripheral blood, taken on day 0 of AZD1222 vaccination. The DNA is TGTGCCAGCAGCCCGGACAGTAGCAATCAGCCCCAGCATTTT. Its product reads: CASSPDSSNQPQHF.